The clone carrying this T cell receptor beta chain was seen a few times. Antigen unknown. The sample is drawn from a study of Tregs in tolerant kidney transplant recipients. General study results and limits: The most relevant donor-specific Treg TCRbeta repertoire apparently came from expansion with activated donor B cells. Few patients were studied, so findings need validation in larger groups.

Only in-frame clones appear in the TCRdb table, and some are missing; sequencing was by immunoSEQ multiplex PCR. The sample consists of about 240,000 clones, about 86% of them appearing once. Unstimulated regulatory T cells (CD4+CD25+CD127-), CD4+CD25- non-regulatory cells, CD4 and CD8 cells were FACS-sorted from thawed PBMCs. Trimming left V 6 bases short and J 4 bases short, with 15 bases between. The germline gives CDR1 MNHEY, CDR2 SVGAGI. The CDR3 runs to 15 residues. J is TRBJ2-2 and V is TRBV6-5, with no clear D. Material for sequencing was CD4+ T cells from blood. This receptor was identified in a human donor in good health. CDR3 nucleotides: TGTGCCAGCAGACCCCGGGTCCTGGGCACCGGGGAGCTGTTTTTT. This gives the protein CASRPRVLGTGELFF.